This is a list of T cell receptor beta chains from one sample in a study of blood T cell repertoires in COVID-19. Method: immunoSEQ multiplex PCR; TCRdb's copy keeps in-frame clones and lacks some. Of around 160,000 clones in the sample, 87% are singletons; the top ten hold less than 5%. Specimen: PBMCs or T cells enriched from blood (not recorded which). These TCRs come from a woman aged 40-49 years who had been exposed to COVID-19. Each CDR3 is given with its conserved first and last residue. The D gene is left open where the match is weak. Not all rows give a size; the values are once, few, many and, for expanded clones, a class.

V	size	J	D	DNA	CDR3
TRBV11-2	-	TRBJ2-7	-	TGTGCCAGCAGCTTAACCAGCGGAGGACCCTACGAGCAGTACTTC	CASSLTSGGPYEQYF
TRBV6-1	once	TRBJ2-7	TRBD2	TGTGCCAGCAGTGCAAGCGGGAGAATAACAAACTACGAGCAGTACTTC	CASSASGRITNYEQYF
TRBV27	-	TRBJ1-1	TRBD1	TGTGCCAGCAGTTCGGGACAGGGGGCGACCACTGAAGCTTTCTTT	CASSSGQGATTEAFF
TRBV28	once	TRBJ1-4	-	TGTGCCAGCAGTTTACAGGGGTTTAATGAAAAACTGTTTTTT	CASSLQGFNEKLFF
TRBV29-1	-	TRBJ1-4	-	TGCAGCGTTGGACAACAGGGCGATAGGAATGAAAAACTGTTTTTT	CSVGQQGDRNEKLFF
TRBV4-1	-	TRBJ2-2	TRBD2	TGCGCCAGCAGCCAAGACGCACTAGCGGGAGGCTCCGGGGAGCTGTTTTTT	CASSQDALAGGSGELFF
TRBV9	-	TRBJ1-3	-	TGTGCCAGCAGCGGACACCTCTCTGGAAACACCATATATTTT	CASSGHLSGNTIYF
TRBV15	-	TRBJ2-5	TRBD2	TGTGCCACCAGCAAACCCTCCGGACTAGCGGGAGGAGAGACCCAGTACTTC	CATSKPSGLAGGETQYF
TRBV28	-	TRBJ1-2	TRBD1	TGTGCCAGCAGTTCGGGACAGTATGGCTACACCTTC	CASSSGQYGYTF
TRBV19	-	TRBJ2-7	-	TGTGCCAGTAGCGTTCAGGGGCCCCCTAACGAGCAGTACTTC	CASSVQGPPNEQYF
TRBV29-1	-	TRBJ2-3	-	TGCAGCGTTGTGCAGGGCCGCACAGATACGCAGTATTTT	CSVVQGRTDTQYF
TRBV11-2	-	TRBJ2-7	TRBD2	TGTGCCAGCAGCTTAGATCGGACTAGCGGGAGGACCGAGCAGTACTTC	CASSLDRTSGRTEQYF
TRBV7-8	-	TRBJ1-5	TRBD1	TGTGCCAGCAGCTTATGGGACAGGGGGGAGATCCATCAGCCCCAGCATTTT	CASSLWDRGEIHQPQHF
TRBV7-3	-	TRBJ2-1	TRBD1	TGTGCCAGCAGCTCGGGACAGGGGAAGTTCTTC	CASSSGQGKFF
TRBV28	-	TRBJ1-1	TRBD1	TGTGCCAGCAGTCCCGGGACAGCACGTACCAGTGAAGCTTTCTTT	CASSPGTARTSEAFF
TRBV27	-	TRBJ2-3	-	TGTGCCAGCAGTAACCGACGGAATAGCGTAACGCAGTATTTT	CASSNRRNSVTQYF
TRBV5-1	-	TRBJ1-1	-	TGCGCCAGCAGCAATTCACAGGTGTCTGGAGCTTTCTTT	CASSNSQVSGAFF
TRBV7-3	once	TRBJ1-1	TRBD1	TGTGCCAGCAGCTTACAGGGGGCAACTGAAGCTTTCTTT	CASSLQGATEAFF
TRBV6-2/TRBV6-3	once	TRBJ2-1	TRBD2	TGTGCCAGCAGTTACTCGCCGCTAGCGGTCTCCTACAATGAGCAGTTCTTC	CASSYSPLAVSYNEQFF
TRBV12-5	-	TRBJ1-2	TRBD1	TGTGCTAGTGGTTTGGGCGGACAGGGGAAAAACTATGGCTACACCTTC	CASGLGGQGKNYGYTF
TRBV3-1/TRBV3-2	-	TRBJ2-7	-	TGTGCCAGCAGCCTTCATCAATCCTACGAGCAGTACTTC	CASSLHQSYEQYF
TRBV29-1	-	TRBJ2-3	TRBD2	TGCAGCGTTGAAAGTGCTAGCGGGCGACAAGTGGATACGCAGTATTTT	CSVESASGRQVDTQYF
TRBV21-1	-	TRBJ1-5	-	TGTGCCAGCAGCAAAGAGACAGGGGTCGGTCAGCCCCAGCATTTT	CASSKETGVGQPQHF
TRBV12-5	-	TRBJ2-2	-	TGTGCTAGTGGTTTGGTACAGGGCGAGGGTAGGGAGCTGTTTTTT	CASGLVQGEGRELFF
TRBV6-1	-	TRBJ1-1	-	TGTGCCAGCAGTGAAAAGGCCAGGGGCCTTGAAGCTTTCTTT	CASSEKARGLEAFF
TRBV4-1	-	TRBJ1-6	TRBD1	TGCGCCAGCAGCTCAGGACAGGGGGTATTATCACCCCTCCACTTT	CASSSGQGVLSPLHF
TRBV25-1	-	TRBJ1-6	-	TGTGCCAGCAGTGCAGGGTACAATTCACCCCTCCACTTT	CASSAGYNSPLHF
TRBV13	-	TRBJ2-3	TRBD2	TGTGCCAGCAGCTTAGGAGACATCGGGGGGGTCACAGATACGCAGTATTTT	CASSLGDIGGVTDTQYF
TRBV4-1	-	TRBJ1-5	-	TGCGCCAGCAGCCCCCTCGATGGGGGCCAGAACAATCAGCCCCAGCATTTT	CASSPLDGGQNNQPQHF
TRBV5-1	-	TRBJ2-3	TRBD2	TGCGCCAGCAGCTCGAAAGAGGGGCGGGAGGCGACTCCGGGCACAGATACGCAGTATTTT	CASSSKEGREATPGTDTQYF
TRBV4-2	many	TRBJ2-5	TRBD2	TGTGCCAGCAGCCAAGATCGGACTAGCGGGGCAGAGACCCAGTACTTC	CASSQDRTSGAETQYF
TRBV9	-	TRBJ2-5	-	TGTGCGAGCGCCAGCCAAGAGACCCAGTACTTC	CASASQETQYF
TRBV6-5	-	TRBJ1-1	-	TGTGCCAGCAGTTACTCGTTCAGAGGCGGGACTGAAGCTTTCTTT	CASSYSFRGGTEAFF
TRBV4-1	-	TRBJ2-7	-	TGCGCCAGCAGCCAAGAAGACTATATGGAGCAGTACTTC	CASSQEDYMEQYF
TRBV3-1/TRBV3-2	-	TRBJ1-2	-	TGTGCCAGCAGCCAAGAGCGAGTCTATGGCTACACCTTC	CASSQERVYGYTF
TRBV7-9	-	TRBJ1-2	TRBD1	TGTGCCAGCAGCGTGGGGACAGACTGGGGCTACACCTTC	CASSVGTDWGYTF
TRBV7-9	-	TRBJ1-2	-	TGTGCCAGCAGCCCGCGGGGTTTGAGCTACACCTTC	CASSPRGLSYTF
TRBV5-1	-	TRBJ2-1	TRBD2	TGCGCCAGCAGCACGTTGGCGGGAGGGGACAATGAGCAGTTCTTC	CASSTLAGGDNEQFF
TRBV5-1	-	TRBJ1-1	TRBD1	TGCGCCAGCAGCCCCCCGGACAGGGGTACTGAAGCTTTCTTT	CASSPPDRGTEAFF
TRBV11-3	-	TRBJ1-1	TRBD1	TGTGCCAGCAGCTGGGACAGGGCCACTGAAGCTTTCTTT	CASSWDRATEAFF
TRBV7-9	-	TRBJ2-7	-	TGTGCCAGCAGCTTATCTGGCAGAAGCACCCGAGGGTTCGAGCAGTACTTC	CASSLSGRSTRGFEQYF
TRBV6-5	once	TRBJ2-7	-	TGTGCCAGCAGTTACTCGGGGGCTAGCTTTAAAGAGCAGTACTTC	CASSYSGASFKEQYF
TRBV6-4	-	TRBJ2-2	TRBD1	TGTGCCAGCAGTCCACAGGGGGACACCGGGGAGCTGTTTTTT	CASSPQGDTGELFF
TRBV14	-	TRBJ1-2	-	TGTGCCAGCAGCCGGAGTGGGAGGGCGAACTATGGCTACACCTTC	CASSRSGRANYGYTF
TRBV7-8	-	TRBJ1-2	TRBD1	TGTGCCAGCAGCTTAGGAGTTGACAGGGGGCATGGCTACACCTTC	CASSLGVDRGHGYTF
TRBV7-2	-	TRBJ1-2	-	TGTGCCAGCAGCTTAGGTTCAGGGGTCCTTGGCTACACCTTC	CASSLGSGVLGYTF
TRBV6-5	-	TRBJ1-1	-	TGTGCCAGCAGCGCGTCGGGGGGGAACACTGAAGCTTTCTTT	CASSASGGNTEAFF
TRBV5-4	-	TRBJ2-5	TRBD2	TGTGCCAGCACCCTTCGGGGGGGGGAGACCCAGTACTTC	CASTLRGGETQYF
TRBV3-1/TRBV3-2	-	TRBJ1-4	TRBD1	TGTGCCAGCAGCCAAGCTCTGACAGGGGGAAATGAAAAACTGTTTTTT	CASSQALTGGNEKLFF
TRBV6-4	-	TRBJ2-5	TRBD1	TGTGCCAGCAGTCGCGACAGGGAAGAGACCCAGTACTTC	CASSRDREETQYF
TRBV9	-	TRBJ1-2	-	TGTGCCAGCAGCGGGCGGGATGGCTACACCTTC	CASSGRDGYTF
TRBV11-3	-	TRBJ2-1	TRBD1	TGTGCCAGCAGCCGGACAGGGGGCAACAATGAGCAGTTCTTC	CASSRTGGNNEQFF
TRBV5-6	-	TRBJ2-7	-	TGTGCCAGCAGCTCGGTAGGGGTCTACGAGCAGTACTTC	CASSSVGVYEQYF